Listed below are T cell receptor beta chains from one sample, sequenced in a study of blood T cell repertoires in COVID-19. Clones were read by immunoSEQ multiplex PCR, and TCRdb kept only the in-frame ones, dropping some. The sample shows about 160,000 clones, approximately 79% of them seen only once. The sequenced sample was peripheral blood. The receptors here all came from a woman aged 60 to 75 with COVID-19, enrolled during active disease. Each CDR3 is given with its conserved first and last residue. The D gene is left open where the match is weak. Rows give clone size only sometimes, using once, few, many, or a class for an expanded clone.

clone size,D gene,V gene,J gene,CDR3 DNA,CDR3 protein
.,.,TRBV28,TRBJ1-2,TGTGCCAGCAGTTTAGTGGGAGGAGGGAACTATGGCTACACCTTC,CASSLVGGGNYGYTF
.,TRBD1,TRBV5-1,TRBJ2-3,TGCGCCAGCAGCTGGGTGACAGGGCCCAGCACAGATACGCAGTATTTT,CASSWVTGPSTDTQYF
.,.,TRBV9,TRBJ2-5,TGTGCCAGCAGCGAATCGGACAGTCAAGAGACCCAGTACTTC,CASSESDSQETQYF
.,TRBD2,TRBV28,TRBJ2-3,TGTGCCAGCAGTATTTTGCGGGGGGCAAGCACAGATACGCAGTATTTT,CASSILRGASTDTQYF
.,.,TRBV9,TRBJ1-5,TGTGCCAGCCACAATCAGCCCCAGCATTTT,CASHNQPQHF
.,TRBD1,TRBV11-3,TRBJ2-2,TGTGCCAGCAGCCCCGGACAGGGGAGGGGCAAAACCGGGGAGCTGTTTTTT,CASSPGQGRGKTGELFF
.,.,TRBV11-2,TRBJ2-2,TGTGCCAGCAGCTTAGTTTATATCGGGGAGCTGTTTTTT,CASSLVYIGELFF
.,.,TRBV7-2,TRBJ2-7,TGTGCCAGCAGCTTGGAGGGACAGCGCGAGCAGTACTTC,CASSLEGQREQYF
.,TRBD1,TRBV11-3,TRBJ2-2,TGTGCCAGCAGCACGCCGGGACAGGGGAGTGCCACCGGGGAGCTGTTTTTT,CASSTPGQGSATGELFF
.,.,TRBV19,TRBJ2-5,TGTGCCAGTAGTATGCAGACAAACCAAGAGACCCAGTACTTC,CASSMQTNQETQYF
.,.,TRBV29-1,TRBJ2-1,TGCAGCGCCAGCAGGGGCGCCAACAATGAGCAGTTCTTC,CSASRGANNEQFF
.,.,TRBV5-1,TRBJ2-1,TGCGCCAGCAGCCCGGGACAATCTAGGGATGAGCAGTTCTTC,CASSPGQSRDEQFF
.,TRBD2,TRBV4-1,TRBJ2-7,TGCGCCAGCAGCCAAGTTAGGACTAGCGGGAGAGCAAGGGAGCAGTACTTC,CASSQVRTSGRAREQYF
.,.,TRBV7-3,TRBJ2-3,TGTGCCAGCAGCTCAGGCATGACCAGTACGCAGTATTTT,CASSSGMTSTQYF
.,TRBD2,TRBV15,TRBJ2-3,TGTGCCACCAAGGGACTACCCAGACTGGATACGCAGTATTTT,CATKGLPRLDTQYF
.,.,TRBV2,TRBJ2-3,TGTGCCAGCAGTGACAGGGTCCAGACAGATACGCAGTATTTT,CASSDRVQTDTQYF
.,.,TRBV19,TRBJ2-4,TGTGCCAGTACTCCCCGACTCGGGACATTCCTGGTGGGGGACATTCAGTACTTC,CASTPRLGTFLVGDIQYF
.,TRBD1,TRBV5-4,TRBJ2-5,TGTGCCAGCAGCCCGGGACAGCAAGAGACCCAGTACTTC,CASSPGQQETQYF
few,TRBD1,TRBV27,TRBJ1-6,TGTGCCAGCAGTTTAATAGGACAGGGGGCATATAATTCACCCCTCCACTTT,CASSLIGQGAYNSPLHF
once,.,TRBV2,TRBJ1-4,TGTGCCAGCAGTGGTTTGGGGGCTGGTGAAAAACTGTTTTTT,CASSGLGAGEKLFF
few,TRBD1,TRBV19,TRBJ2-5,TGTGCCAGTAGTATAGAAACAGGGGGAAAGGAGACCCAGTACTTC,CASSIETGGKETQYF
.,TRBD2,TRBV3-1/TRBV3-2,TRBJ2-2,TGTGCCAGCAGCCCCCGAGGCGGGGGGGCCGGGGAGCTGTTTTTT,CASSPRGGGAGELFF
.,TRBD1,TRBV30,TRBJ1-4,TGTGCCTGGAGTACGGGACAGGGTAATGAAAAACTGTTTTTT,CAWSTGQGNEKLFF
.,.,TRBV6-5,TRBJ2-1,TGTGCCAGCAGCCGAAGGACGGGGGAGCAGTTCTTC,CASSRRTGEQFF
.,.,TRBV6-1,TRBJ2-1,TGTGCCAGCAGTGTGAGAGGGTCTAACTCCCGCAATGAGCAGTTCTTC,CASSVRGSNSRNEQFF